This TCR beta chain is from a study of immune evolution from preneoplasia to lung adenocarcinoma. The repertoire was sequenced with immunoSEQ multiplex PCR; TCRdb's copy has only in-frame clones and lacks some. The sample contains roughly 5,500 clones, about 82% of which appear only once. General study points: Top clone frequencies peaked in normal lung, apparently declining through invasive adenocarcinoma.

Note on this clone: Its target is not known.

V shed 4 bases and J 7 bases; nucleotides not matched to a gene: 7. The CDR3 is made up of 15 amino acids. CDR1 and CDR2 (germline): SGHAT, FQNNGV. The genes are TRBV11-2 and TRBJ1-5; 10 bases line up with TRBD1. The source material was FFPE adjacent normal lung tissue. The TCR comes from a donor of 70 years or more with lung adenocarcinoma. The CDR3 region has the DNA TGTGCCAGCAGCTCGCCGGGGACAGGGGACCAGCCCCAGCATTTT. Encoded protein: CASSSPGTGDQPQHF.